The source of this TCR beta chain is a study of T cells in Graves' hyperthyroidism and ophthalmopathy. Uncontrolled infection, other autoimmune disease, pregnancy or lactation led to exclusion. Predating any ophthalmopathy symptoms, the blood sample was taken at first hyperthyroidism diagnosis. Amplification targeted TCR beta CDR3 regions from RNA transcripts. With the HTBI primer set, the TCR CDR3 went through a first round of RT-PCR. TCRdb reanalysed the multiplex PCR reads using MiXCR and keeps one entry per CDR3 protein. This sample has about 290,000 distinct CDR3 sequences, with about 14% found just once. CDR1 LNHDA and CDR2 SQIVND come from the germline V gene (reference sequence). V gave up 5 bases and J gave up 3 bases; unmatched junction bases: 5. The length of the CDR3 is 15 residues.

Sequenced input: blood. J is TRBJ2-5 and V is TRBV19; 11 bases line up with TRBD2. This clonotype was obtained from a woman aged 30 to 39 with Graves' hyperthyroidism that later progressed to Graves' ophthalmopathy. The CDR3 nucleotides are TGTGCCAGTAGTGTAGCGGGAGGGCCTGAAGAGACCCAGTACTTC. The encoded protein is CASSVAGGPEETQYF.